A single sample gave rise to the 26 T cell receptor beta chains below, sequenced in a study of blood T cells in healthy people across ages. A J-beta primer mix and a sample-barcoded 5' primer were used in a second PCR of roughly 7 to 12 cycles. In TCRdb, the 5' RACE reads were re-called with MiXCR into one record per CDR3 protein. The sample comprises under 1,100,000 distinct CDR3 sequences, roughly 24% of which are singletons, and around 0.75% rests with the top ten. These data were also reused for a study on T cells of mothers and their children.

Sequences were obtained from blood. The receptors originated from a girl aged 2 to 9 in good health.

In this sample, this clonotype turned up a few times. The J gene is TRBJ1-5, the V gene TRBV2; no clear D. The CDR3 is 16 amino acids. Trimming took 0 bases from V and 10 from J, leaving 19 bases between them. Looked up from germline, CDR1 is SNHLY and CDR2 is FYNNEI. The CDR3, as DNA: TGTGCCAGCAGTGAAGCCTCCGGCTCAGGTAGGATTCCCCAGCATTTT. This translates into CASSEASGSGRIPQHF.

V is TRBV2 and J is TRBJ1-3; 7 bases align to TRBD1. Germline loops: CDR1 SNHLY, CDR2 FYNNEI. Trimming cost V 6 bases and J 4 bases; bases outside gene matches: 9. The CDR3 is 15 amino acids. CDR3 in amino acids: CASRKEGARGNTIYF. The CDR3 nucleotides are TGTGCCAGCAGAAAGGAGGGGGCGAGAGGAAACACCATATATTTT. Full variable domain (remainder filled in from reference TRBV2 and TRBJ1-3): EPEVTQTPSHQVTQMGQEVILRCVPISNHLYFYWYRQILGQKVEFLVSFYNNEISEKSEIFDDQFSVERPDGSNFTLKIRSTKLEDSAMYFCASRKEGARGNTIYFGEGSWLTVV.

The chain employs TRBV4-3 and TRBJ2-4; 15 bases match TRBD2. With 0 bases clipped from V and 6 bases from J, the junction kept 9 bases outside the gene matches. From germline, CDR1 is LGHNA and CDR2 YSLEER. The CDR3 runs to 19 residues. The CDR3 DNA sequence: TGCGCCAGCAGCCAAGATGTAGGACTAGCGGGGGGGCCCTTAAACATTCAGTACTTC. This encodes CASSQDVGLAGGPLNIQYF.

Points on this clonotype: One end of the junction fails to match germline, which may point to a read error. The V gene is TRBV2, the J gene TRBJ2-4; weak D call: TRBD2 (5 bases). This CDR3 region has 16 residues. The germline V gene has CDR1 SNHLY and CDR2 FYNNEI. CDR3 sequence reads: CASSDPTGSTGNIPYF. CDR3 coding DNA: TGTGCCAGCAGTGACCCAACGGGGTCCACCGGGAACATTCCGTACTTC. The full variable domain, its missing parts supplied by reference TRBV2 and TRBJ2-4, is EPEVTQTPSHQVTQMGQEVILRCVPISNHLYFYWYRQILGQKVEFLVSFYNNEISEKSEIFDDQFSVERPDGSNFTLKIRSTKLEDSAMYFCASSDPTGSTGNIPYFGAGTRLSVL.

The chain links TRBV12-3 or TRBV12-4 to TRBJ1-5; D remains unclear. This CDR3 has 19 residues. Trimming shortened V by 5 bases and J by 3 bases, and 26 bases separated the two germline ends. CDR3 loop: CASSHGEPYGVSNNQPQHF. For the CDR3, the DNA is TGTGCCAGCAGTCACGGGGAACCATATGGAGTCTCTAACAATCAGCCCCAGCATTTT.

DNA of the CDR3: TGTGCCAGCGGGTTCTCGGCAGATACGCAGTATTTT. Its protein is CASGFSADTQYF. The chain uses TRBV7-3 and TRBJ2-3; D remains ambiguous. Germline V gene sequence: CDR1 SGHTA, CDR2 FQGTGA. The V gene lost 8 bases and the J gene lost 4 bases, with 10 bases spanning the gap. This CDR3 has 12 residues.

The chain employs TRBV14 and TRBJ2-3; D not resolved. Germline CDR1 reads SGHDN; CDR2 reads FVKESK. Trimming removed 3 bases from V and 0 bases from J, with 13 bases in between. The CDR3 is 16 residues long. CDR3 residues: CASSQLFRVSTDTQYF. The CDR3 coding sequence is TGTGCCAGCAGCCAGTTGTTCCGGGTTAGCACAGATACGCAGTATTTT.

This chain connects TRBV12-3 or TRBV12-4 to TRBJ2-2; D is unclear. Between the trimmed V and J ends, which lost 3 bases and 3 bases, there was a span of 5 bases. The CDR3 contains 13 residues. The CDR3 here is CASSFRHTGELFF. The CDR3 DNA sequence: TGTGCCAGCAGTTTTCGACACACCGGGGAGCTGTTTTTT.

This sequence joins TRBV6-5 and TRBJ2-5; D remains unclear. The J call may be faulty, since TRBJ2-1 better matches the DNA end. The CDR3 runs to 15 residues. Per germline, CDR1 MNHEY and CDR2 SVGAGI. The CDR3 DNA follows: TGTGCCAGCAGTTACTCTAGTAGTTGGGCCGATGAGCAGTTCTTC. This translates into CASSYSSSWADEQFF.

This chain uses TRBV28 with TRBJ2-5; no definite D call. Deletions cut 1 base from V and 5 bases from J, with 8 bases between. This CDR3 has 13 residues. The V gene's germline CDR1 is MDHEN and CDR2 SYDVKM. The CDR3 region has the DNA TGTGCCAGCAGTTTATCTTCGGAGGAGACCCAGTACTTC. Its translation: CASSLSSEETQYF.

This clonotype was detected a few times. The rearrangement uses TRBV11-2 and TRBJ2-7; TRBD1 is a possible D gene (5 bases). The J call is doubtful: the DNA matches TRBJ2-5 better. Germline V CDR1 and CDR2: SGHAT, FQNNGV. The CDR3 covers 19 residues. The CDR3 DNA follows: TGTGCCAGCAGCTTACTTTTTGGGGCCTCAGCACCCATCACCGAGACCCAGTACTTC. Translating it yields CASSLLFGASAPITETQYF.

The V call is TRBV6-1, the J call TRBJ2-1; D is undetermined. This CDR3 is 11 amino acids long. Deletions cut 3 bases from V and 6 bases from J, with 3 bases between. From germline, CDR1 is MNHNS and CDR2 SASEGT. The CDR3 nucleotides are TGTGCCAGCAGTGAGACCAATGAGCAGTTCTTC. It is translated as CASSETNEQFF.

The chain couples TRBV20-1 to TRBJ2-5; 10 bases are shared with TRBD1. The J call is uncertain, as TRBJ2-7 better fits the DNA end. Germline lookup yields CDR1 DFQATT and CDR2 SNEGSKA (reference sequence). This CDR3 is 17 amino acids long. CDR3 bases: TGCAGTGCTAGAGGCCCAGCTTGGGACAGGGGATCCTACGAGCAGTACTTC. This sequence encodes CSARGPAWDRGSYEQYF.

The chain links TRBV7-3 to TRBJ2-2; D not certain. Germline V lookup: CDR1 SGHTA, CDR2 FQGTGA. The CDR3 consists of 18 residues. V gave up 5 bases and J gave up 0 bases, with 19 bases separating them. CDR3 in DNA: TGTGCCAGCAGCCCAGCCCCCCGCCTAGTAGCGAACACCGGGGAGCTGTTTTTT. Its translation: CASSPAPRLVANTGELFF.

This clonotype was picked up a small number of times. The germline gene is not matched at one end of the junction; a read error may be the cause. The chain couples TRBV27 to TRBJ2-5; 11 bases line up with TRBD2. The CDR3 is 16 amino acids. Per the germline V gene, CDR1 is MNHEY and CDR2 is SMNVEV (reference sequence). CDR3 sequence reads: CASSLSSGRPQETQYF. The DNA of the CDR3 is TGTGCCAGCAGTCTATCTAGCGGGAGGCCCCAAGAGACCCAGTACTTC.

V gene TRBV7-2 combines with J gene TRBJ2-1; 9 bases are shared with TRBD1. CDR1 is SGHTA, CDR2 FQGNSA, per germline. V shed 5 bases, J shed 5 bases, and the junction held 13 bases outside the gene matches. The CDR3 is made up of 17 amino acids. DNA of the CDR3: TGTGCCAGCAGCCATACCGGGGGGACAGGGCCCGACAATGAGCAGTTCTTC. Amino acids: CASSHTGGTGPDNEQFF.

The rearrangement joins TRBV27 to TRBJ2-7; D might be TRBD2 (5 bases). Trimming cost V 0 bases and J 7 bases, with 10 bases left between them. Germline CDR1 is MNHEY and CDR2 is SMNVEV (reference sequence). The CDR3 length is 13 residues. CDR3 protein: CASSLSGVGEQYF. The CDR3 bases are TGTGCCAGCAGTTTATCCGGGGTGGGTGAGCAGTACTTC.

This clonotype has only a few counts. This chain joins TRBV4-3 and TRBJ1-3; D remains unclear. Germline values: CDR1 LGHNA, CDR2 YSLEER. This CDR3 contains 14 residues. V was clipped by 0 bases and J by 7 bases, with 10 bases between them. CDR3 sequence reads: CASSQDAAANTIYF. CDR3 DNA: TGCGCCAGCAGCCAAGATGCGGCTGCGAACACCATATATTTT.

This clonotype was counted once. The V gene is TRBV7-9, the J gene TRBJ2-5; D remains unclear. Germline values: CDR1 SEHNR, CDR2 FQNEAQ (reference sequence). Trimming cost V 1 base and J 11 bases, with 8 bases left between them. This CDR3 is built from 11 residues. This CDR3 reads CASSLGRQQYF. CDR3 nucleotide sequence: TGTGCCAGCAGCTTAGGACGCCAGCAGTACTTC.

V usage is TRBV13 and J usage is TRBJ1-2, with D unresolved. Germline loops: CDR1 PRHDT, CDR2 FYEKMQ (reference sequence). V was cut by 0 bases and J by 4 bases, with 12 bases left in between. The CDR3 loop spans 15 amino acids. In nucleotides, the CDR3 is TGTGCCAGCAGCTTAGGCAAGGCGCTCAGCTATGGCTACACCTTC. It yields the protein CASSLGKALSYGYTF.

This clonotype was picked up many times. The chain uses TRBV12-3 or TRBV12-4 and TRBJ2-7, with TRBD1 matching 9 bases. The J segment lost 2 bases and the V segment lost 6 bases, leaving 5 bases of the junction unmatched. This CDR3 contains 14 residues. CDR3 residues: CASSLGTGTYEQYF. DNA of the CDR3: TGTGCCAGCAGCTTGGGGACAGGGACCTACGAGCAGTACTTC.

This chain uses TRBV20-1 with TRBJ2-1; no clear D. The DNA end lines up better with TRBJ2-5; the J call may be wrong. Germline CDR1 reads DFQATT; CDR2 reads SNEGSKA (reference sequence). The CDR3 is 13 amino acids. CDR3 in DNA: TGCAGTGCTAGAAAAAGACAAGAGATGGCCCAGTACTTC. Translating it yields CSARKRQEMAQYF.

This clonotype has just a few counts. The chain is built from TRBV6-6 and TRBJ2-5, with D perhaps matching TRBD2 (6 bases). Gene TRBJ2-1 matches the end of the DNA better, so the J call may be wrong. CDR1 is MNHNY and CDR2 is SVGAGI in the germline V gene (reference sequence). The CDR3 length is 11 residues. The CDR3 is CAIRERDEQFF. DNA for the CDR3: TGTGCCATCCGGGAGAGGGATGAGCAGTTCTTC.

V usage is TRBV29-1 and J usage is TRBJ1-2, with 8 bases that match TRBD1. There are 12 residues in the CDR3. Germline CDR1 reads SQVTM; CDR2 reads ANQGSEA. Unmatched junction bases numbered 1, after V lost 3 bases and J lost 4 bases. The CDR3 loop reads CSVETGVYGYTF. CDR3 in DNA: TGCAGCGTTGAGACAGGGGTCTATGGCTACACCTTC.

This clonotype has a handful of counts. V and J are TRBV7-8 and TRBJ2-1; D call uncertain. Deletions cut 5 bases from V and 6 bases from J, with 14 bases between. This CDR3 is built from 14 residues. CDR1 is SGHVS, CDR2 FQNEAQ, per germline. The CDR3 here is CASSPISPGNEQFF. CDR3 nucleotides: TGTGCCAGCAGCCCAATATCACCAGGCAATGAGCAGTTCTTC.

This chain uses TRBV29-1 with TRBJ1-2, with D perhaps TRBD1 (6 bases). V lost 4 bases, J lost 8 bases, and 17 bases lay in between. Germline V gives CDR1 SQVTM, CDR2 ANQGSEA. The CDR3 length is 13 residues. The CDR3 DNA follows: TGCAGCGTTGCCCCATTAACAGGGCCCGGCTACACCTTC. This translates into CSVAPLTGPGYTF.